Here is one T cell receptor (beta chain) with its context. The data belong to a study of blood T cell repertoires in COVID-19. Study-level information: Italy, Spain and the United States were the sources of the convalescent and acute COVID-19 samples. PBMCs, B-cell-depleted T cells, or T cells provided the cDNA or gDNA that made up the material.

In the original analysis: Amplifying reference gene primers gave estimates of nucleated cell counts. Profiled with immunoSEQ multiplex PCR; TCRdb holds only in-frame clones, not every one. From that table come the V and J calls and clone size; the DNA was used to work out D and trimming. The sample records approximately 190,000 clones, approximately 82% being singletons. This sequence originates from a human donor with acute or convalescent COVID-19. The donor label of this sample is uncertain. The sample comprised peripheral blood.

This chain's CDR3 is CASSVGLAGVTEQFF. The CDR3 bases are TGTGCCAGCAGCGTTGGACTAGCGGGAGTAACTGAGCAGTTCTTC. This rearrangement joins TRBV9 to TRBJ2-1; 13 bases line up with TRBD2. From germline, CDR1 is SGDLS and CDR2 YYNGEE. This CDR3 has 15 amino acids. V gave up 2 bases and J gave up 9 bases; unmatched junction bases: 5.